Following are 10 T cell receptor beta chains from one sample sequenced in a study of PD-1 blockade in classical Hodgkin lymphoma. Time point of the sample: cycle 4 day 1 (C4D1), after five to seven weeks of nivolumab. Every patient was affected by relapse after autologous stem cell transplantation, while exposure to brentuximab vedotin was not uniform. Only in-frame clones appear in the TCRdb table, and some are missing; sequencing was by immunoSEQ multiplex PCR. The sample consists of over 15,000 clones, 70% to 90% of them appearing once. This specimen was peripheral blood mononuclear cells (PBMCs), taken before the fourth cycle of nivolumab. These receptors were taken from a human donor with classical Hodgkin lymphoma.

This chain links TRBV15 with TRBJ2-2; D possibly corresponds to TRBD1 (7 bases). Germline V gene sequence: CDR1 LNHNV, CDR2 YYDKDF (reference sequence). V dropped 4 bases and J dropped 1 base, with 13 bases sitting between them. CDR3 length equals 16 residues. The CDR3 spells CATSKDREVNTGELFF. As DNA, the CDR3 is TGTGCCACCAGCAAAGACAGGGAGGTGAACACCGGGGAGCTGTTTTTT.

V usage is TRBV7-2 and J usage is TRBJ1-4; 9 bases align to TRBD1. This CDR3 comprises 15 residues. V trimming: 0 bases; J trimming: 4 bases; junction bases outside the gene matches: 0. Germline assignment: CDR1 SGHTA and CDR2 FQGNSA. CDR3 nucleotides: TGTGCCAGCAGCTTAGCGGGACAGGGTAATGAAAAACTGTTTTTT. This gives the protein CASSLAGQGNEKLFF.

The rearrangement uses TRBV29-1 and TRBJ2-1; 11 bases are a match to TRBD1. V dropped 7 bases and J dropped 7; count of bases not matched to a gene: 6. This CDR3 is 13 amino acids long. CDR1 and CDR2 from the germline V gene are SQVTM and ANQGSEA. The CDR3 region has the DNA TGCAGCGCCCGGACAGGGGGCATTAATGAGCAGTTCTTC. Translation gives CSARTGGINEQFF.

The chain recombines TRBV18 with TRBJ2-5, with 9 bases matching TRBD2. The CDR3 spans 17 residues. The germline V gene encodes CDR1 KGHSH and CDR2 LQKENI. V shed 0 bases and J 3 bases; nucleotides not matched to a gene: 8. The CDR3 loop is CASSPPGVSGGKETQYF. CDR3 DNA sequence: TGTGCCAGCTCACCACCGGGCGTTAGCGGGGGTAAAGAGACCCAGTACTTC.

The V and J genes are TRBV19 and TRBJ1-5, with a tentative D call TRBD1 (6 bases). This CDR3 comprises 14 residues. With 5 bases removed from V and 2 bases from J, the gap between germline ends came to 10 bases. Germline V gene data show CDR1 as LNHDA and CDR2 as SQIVND (reference sequence). The chain's CDR3 is CASSQRTGNQPQHF. The CDR3 nucleotides read TGTGCCAGTAGTCAACGGACAGGCAATCAGCCCCAGCATTTT.

In this sample, this clone turned up once. V is TRBV9 and J is TRBJ2-7, with 11 bases fitting TRBD1. The CDR3 is made up of 16 amino acids. Looked up from germline, CDR1 is SGDLS and CDR2 is YYNGEE. V lost 0 bases and J lost 9; bases outside the gene matches: 11. The CDR3 loop is CASSVAGGDRGSRQYF. In DNA, the CDR3 is TGTGCCAGCAGCGTAGCTGGCGGGGACAGGGGGTCACGGCAGTACTTC.

V gene TRBV5-4 combines with J gene TRBJ2-1; 8 bases match TRBD2. The ends lost 4 bases at V and 4 bases at J; junction bases unmatched: 10. CDR3 length equals 16 residues. Germline loops: CDR1 SGHNT, CDR2 YYREEE (reference sequence). This CDR3 is CASSPSGGNQYNEQFF. The CDR3 region has the DNA TGTGCCAGCAGCCCTTCGGGGGGGAACCAGTACAATGAGCAGTTCTTC.

The chain is built from TRBV7-2 and TRBJ2-7; D gene ambiguous. V shed 4 bases and J shed 5 bases, with 6 bases lying between them. Looked up from germline, CDR1 is SGHTA and CDR2 is FQGNSA. This CDR3 spans 11 amino acids. CDR3 protein: CASSYSNEQYF. The CDR3 DNA follows: TGTGCCAGCAGCTATTCGAACGAGCAGTACTTC.

The table lists this clone with a few counts. The V and J genes are TRBV27 and TRBJ2-7; 7 nucleotides agree with TRBD1. The V and J ends lost 8 bases and 4 bases, in that order; junction bases with no gene match: 5. Germline V gene sequence: CDR1 MNHEY, CDR2 SMNVEV (reference sequence). CDR3 length: 12 amino acids. CDR3 sequence (DNA): TGTGCCAGCGGCAGGGGGTCTTACGAGCAGTACGTC. It codes for CASGRGSYEQYV.

In its sample, this clone was seen once. The sample has other DNA sequences that encode this CDR3 too. The rearrangement joins TRBV28 to TRBJ1-4; D might be TRBD1 (5 bases). Germline V gene data show CDR1 as MDHEN and CDR2 as SYDVKM. V shed 6 bases and J shed 0 bases, with 11 bases lying between them. The CDR3 runs 15 residues. CDR3 protein: CASSLGGATNEKLFF. The CDR3 region has the DNA TGTGCCAGCAGCCTCGGGGGGGCAACTAATGAAAAACTGTTTTTT.